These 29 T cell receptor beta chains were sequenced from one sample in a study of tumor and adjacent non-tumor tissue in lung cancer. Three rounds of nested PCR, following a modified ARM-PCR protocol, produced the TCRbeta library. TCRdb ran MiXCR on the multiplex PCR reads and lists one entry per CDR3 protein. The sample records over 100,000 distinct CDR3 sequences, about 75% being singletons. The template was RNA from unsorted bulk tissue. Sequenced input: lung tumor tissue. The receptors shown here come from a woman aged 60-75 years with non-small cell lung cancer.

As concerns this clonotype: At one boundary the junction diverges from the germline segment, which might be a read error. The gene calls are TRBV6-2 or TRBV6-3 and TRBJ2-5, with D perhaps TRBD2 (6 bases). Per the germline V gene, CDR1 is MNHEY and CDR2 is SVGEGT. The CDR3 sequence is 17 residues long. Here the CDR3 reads CANSYWLGRAGHETQYF. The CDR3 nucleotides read TGTGCCAACAGTTATTGGTTAGGCAGAGCGGGCCACGAGACCCAGTACTTC.

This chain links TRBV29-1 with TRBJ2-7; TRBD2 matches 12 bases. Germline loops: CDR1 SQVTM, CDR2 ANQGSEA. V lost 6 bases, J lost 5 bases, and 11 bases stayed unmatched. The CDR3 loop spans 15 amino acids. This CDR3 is CSVAGGLAGYHEQYF. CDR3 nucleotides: TGCAGCGTCGCAGGGGGACTAGCGGGCTATCACGAGCAGTACTTC.

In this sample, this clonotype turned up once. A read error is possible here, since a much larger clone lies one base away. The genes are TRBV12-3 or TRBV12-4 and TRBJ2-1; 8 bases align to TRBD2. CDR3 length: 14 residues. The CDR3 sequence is CTSSRTSFFNEQFF. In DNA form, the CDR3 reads TGTACCAGCAGCCGGACTAGCTTCTTCAATGAGCAGTTCTTC.

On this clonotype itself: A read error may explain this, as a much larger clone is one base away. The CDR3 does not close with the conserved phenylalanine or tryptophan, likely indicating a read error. CDR3 in amino acids: CSVVLGGGTYGYTS. CDR3 nucleotide sequence: TGCAGCGTCGTCCTCGGCGGGGGGACCTATGGCTACACCTCC. The chain uses TRBV29-1 and TRBJ1-2, with D possibly TRBD1 on 5 matching bases. There are 14 residues in the CDR3. Trimming pared 6 bases from V and 4 bases from J, leaving 18 bases between. CDR1 is SQVTM and CDR2 is ANQGSEA in the germline V gene.

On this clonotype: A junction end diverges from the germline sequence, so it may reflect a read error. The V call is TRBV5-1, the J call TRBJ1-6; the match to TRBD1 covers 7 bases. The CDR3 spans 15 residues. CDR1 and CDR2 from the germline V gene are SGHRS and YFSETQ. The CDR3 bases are TGCGCCAGCAGCCAGTCTGGACAGGTTAATTCAGCCCTCCACTTT. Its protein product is CASSQSGQVNSALHF. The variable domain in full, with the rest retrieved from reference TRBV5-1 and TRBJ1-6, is KAGVTQTPRYLIKTRGQQVTLSCSPISGHRSVSWYQQTPGQGLQFLFEYFSETQRNKGNFPGRFSGRQFSNSRSEMNVSTLELGDSALYLCASSQSGQVNSALHFGNGTRLTVT.

The CDR3 DNA reads as TGCGGCATTGGACGGTGCAATCAGCCCCAGCATTTT. Amino acid sequence: CGIGRCNQPQHF. V and J are TRBV20-1 and TRBJ1-5; the D is unclear. Germline V gene sequence: CDR1 DFQATT, CDR2 SNEGSKA (reference sequence). CDR3 length: 12 residues.

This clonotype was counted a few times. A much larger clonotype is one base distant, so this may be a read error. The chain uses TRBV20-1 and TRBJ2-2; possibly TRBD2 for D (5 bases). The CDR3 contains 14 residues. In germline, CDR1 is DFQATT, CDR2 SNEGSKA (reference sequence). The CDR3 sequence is CSAERLAATGELLF. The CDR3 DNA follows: TGCAGTGCTGAAAGACTCGCCGCAACCGGGGAGCTGCTTTTT.

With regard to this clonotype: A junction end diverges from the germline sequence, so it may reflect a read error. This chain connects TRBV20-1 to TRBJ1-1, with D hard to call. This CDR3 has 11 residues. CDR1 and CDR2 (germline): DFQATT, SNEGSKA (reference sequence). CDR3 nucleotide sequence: TGCAGTGCTACGGCGGTCACTGAGGCTTTCTTT. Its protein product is CSATAVTEAFF.

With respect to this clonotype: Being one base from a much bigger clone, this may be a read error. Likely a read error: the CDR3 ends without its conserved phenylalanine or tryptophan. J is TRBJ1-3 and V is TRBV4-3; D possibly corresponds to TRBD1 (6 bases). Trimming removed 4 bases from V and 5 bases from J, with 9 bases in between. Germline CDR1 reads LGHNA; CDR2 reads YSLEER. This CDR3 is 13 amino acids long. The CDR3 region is CASSPGHRNTIYI. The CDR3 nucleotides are TGCGCCAGCAGCCCGGGACACCGAAACACCATATATATT.

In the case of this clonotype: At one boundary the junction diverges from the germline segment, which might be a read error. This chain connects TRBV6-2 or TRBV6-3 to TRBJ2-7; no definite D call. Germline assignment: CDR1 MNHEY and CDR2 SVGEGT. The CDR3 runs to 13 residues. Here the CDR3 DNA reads TGTACCAGCAGTTATCGTTTAGAAGGCGAGCAGTATTTC. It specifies CTSSYRLEGEQYF.

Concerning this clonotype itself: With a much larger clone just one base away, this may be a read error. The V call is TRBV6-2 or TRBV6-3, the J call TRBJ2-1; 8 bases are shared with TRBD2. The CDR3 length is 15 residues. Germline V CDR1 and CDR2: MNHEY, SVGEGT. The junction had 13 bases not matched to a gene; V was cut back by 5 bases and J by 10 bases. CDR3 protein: CASSPISGSGWEQFF. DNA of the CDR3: TGTGCCAGCAGTCCCATAAGCGGGAGCGGATGGGAGCAGTTCTTC.

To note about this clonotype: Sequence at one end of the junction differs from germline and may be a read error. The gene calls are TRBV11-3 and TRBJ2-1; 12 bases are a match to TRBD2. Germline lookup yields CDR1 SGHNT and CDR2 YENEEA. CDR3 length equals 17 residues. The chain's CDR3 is CTSSLKLTSGSHNEQSF. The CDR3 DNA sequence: TGTACCAGCAGCTTAAAGTTGACTAGCGGGAGCCACAATGAGCAGTCATTC.

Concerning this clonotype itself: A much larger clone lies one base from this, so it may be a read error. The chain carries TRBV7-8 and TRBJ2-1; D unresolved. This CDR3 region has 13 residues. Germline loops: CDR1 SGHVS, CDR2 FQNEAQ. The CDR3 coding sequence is TGTGCCAGCAGCTTAGGTCCAGTCCGTGAGCAGTTATTC. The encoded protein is CASSLGPVREQLF. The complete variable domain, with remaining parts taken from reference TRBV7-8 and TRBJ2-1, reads GAGVSQSPRYKVAKRGQDVALRCDPISGHVSLFWYQQALGQGPEFLTYFQNEAQLDKSGLPSDRFFAERPEGSVSTLKIQRTQQEDSAVYLCASSLGPVREQLFGPGTRLTVL.

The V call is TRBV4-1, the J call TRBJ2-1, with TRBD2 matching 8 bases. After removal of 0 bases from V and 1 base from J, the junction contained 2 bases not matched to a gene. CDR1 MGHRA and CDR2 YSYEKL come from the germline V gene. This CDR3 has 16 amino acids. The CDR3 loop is CASSQDGGRSYNEQFF. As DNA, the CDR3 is TGCGCCAGCAGCCAAGACGGCGGGAGGTCCTACAATGAGCAGTTCTTC.

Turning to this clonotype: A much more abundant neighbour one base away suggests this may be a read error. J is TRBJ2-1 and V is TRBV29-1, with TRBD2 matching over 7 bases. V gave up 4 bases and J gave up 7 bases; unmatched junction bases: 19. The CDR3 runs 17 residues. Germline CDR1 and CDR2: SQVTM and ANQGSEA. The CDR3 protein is CSVGPLSGAGRRNEQFF. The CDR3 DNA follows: TGCAGCGTTGGACCCCTAAGTGGAGCGGGGAGGCGGAATGAGCAGTTCTTC.

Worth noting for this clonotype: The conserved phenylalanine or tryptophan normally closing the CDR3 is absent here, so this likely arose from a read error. The CDR3, as DNA: TGTGCCAGCAATCTCAGGACATGGGGACATCAGCCCCAGCATATT. This encodes CASNLRTWGHQPQHI. The gene calls are TRBV6-1 and TRBJ1-5, with D perhaps matching TRBD1 (5 bases). Trimming shortened V by 7 bases and J by 5 bases, and 18 bases separated the two germline ends. This CDR3 comprises 15 residues. Germline loops: CDR1 MNHNS, CDR2 SASEGT.

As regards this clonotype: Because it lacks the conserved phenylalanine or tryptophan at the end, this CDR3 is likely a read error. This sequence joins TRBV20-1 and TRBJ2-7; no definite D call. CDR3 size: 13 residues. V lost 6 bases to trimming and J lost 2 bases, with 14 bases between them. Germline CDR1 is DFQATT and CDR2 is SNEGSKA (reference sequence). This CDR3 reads CSATALATYEQYL. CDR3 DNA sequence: TGCAGTGCCACTGCCCTGGCGACCTACGAGCAGTACCTC.

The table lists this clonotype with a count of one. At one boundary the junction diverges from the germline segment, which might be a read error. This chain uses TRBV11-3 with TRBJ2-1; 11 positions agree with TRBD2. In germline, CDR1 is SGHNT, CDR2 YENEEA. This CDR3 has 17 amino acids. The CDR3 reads CASSLELTSGNYNEQLF. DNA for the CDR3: TGTGCCAGCAGCTTAGAGTTGACTAGCGGGAACTATAATGAGCAGTTATTC.

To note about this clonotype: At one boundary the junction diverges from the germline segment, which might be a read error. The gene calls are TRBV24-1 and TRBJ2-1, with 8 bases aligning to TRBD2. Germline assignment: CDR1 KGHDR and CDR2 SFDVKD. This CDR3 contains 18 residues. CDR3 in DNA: TGTGCCACCAGTGATCTAGGGCGGAGAGCGGGAGTGCTCAGTGAGCGGTTCTTC. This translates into CATSDLGRRAGVLSERFF.

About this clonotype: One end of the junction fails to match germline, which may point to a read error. The CDR3 DNA is TGTGTCAGCAGTGAGACAGTGGGGCCCAATCAGCCCCAGCATTTT. It yields the protein CVSSETVGPNQPQHF. The rearrangement links TRBV6-1 to TRBJ1-5; tentatively, D is TRBD1 (5 bases). Germline values: CDR1 MNHNS, CDR2 SASEGT. This CDR3 comprises 15 residues.

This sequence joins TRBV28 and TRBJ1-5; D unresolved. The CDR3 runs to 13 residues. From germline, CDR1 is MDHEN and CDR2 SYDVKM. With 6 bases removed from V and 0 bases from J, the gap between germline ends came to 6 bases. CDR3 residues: CASRGNSNQPQHF. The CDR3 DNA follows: TGTGCCAGCAGGGGGAATAGCAATCAGCCCCAGCATTTT.

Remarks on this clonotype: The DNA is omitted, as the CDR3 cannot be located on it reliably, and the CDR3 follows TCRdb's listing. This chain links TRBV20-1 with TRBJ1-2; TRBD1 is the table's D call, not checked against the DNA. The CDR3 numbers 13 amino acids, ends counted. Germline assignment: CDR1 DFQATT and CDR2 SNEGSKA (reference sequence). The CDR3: CSVRGQGGYGCTF.

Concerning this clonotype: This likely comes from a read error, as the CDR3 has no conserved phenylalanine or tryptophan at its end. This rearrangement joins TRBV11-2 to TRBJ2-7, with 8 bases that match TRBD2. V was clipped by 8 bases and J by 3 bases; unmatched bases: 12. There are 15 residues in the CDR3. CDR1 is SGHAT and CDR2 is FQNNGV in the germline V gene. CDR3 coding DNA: TGTGCCAGCTGCTACGGGACTAGAGGGAGCTACGAGCAGTACTTA. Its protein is CASCYGTRGSYEQYL.

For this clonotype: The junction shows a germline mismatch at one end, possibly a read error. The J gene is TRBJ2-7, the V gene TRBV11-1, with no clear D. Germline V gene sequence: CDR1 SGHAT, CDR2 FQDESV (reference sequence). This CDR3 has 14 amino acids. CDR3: CASGASPESYDQYF. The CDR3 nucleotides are TGTGCCAGCGGTGCGTCTCCCGAGTCCTACGATCAGTACTTC.

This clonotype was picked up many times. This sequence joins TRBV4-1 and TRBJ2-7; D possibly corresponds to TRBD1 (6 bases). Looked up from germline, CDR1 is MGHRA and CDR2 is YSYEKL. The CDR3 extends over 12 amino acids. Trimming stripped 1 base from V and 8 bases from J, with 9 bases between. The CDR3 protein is CASSQVTGKQYF. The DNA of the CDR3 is TGCGCCAGCAGCCAAGTTACAGGGAAGCAGTACTTC.

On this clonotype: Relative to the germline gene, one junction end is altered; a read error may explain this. The CDR3 sequence is CSARDGARDYEEYF. For the CDR3, the DNA is TGCAGTGCTAGAGATGGAGCCAGAGACTACGAGGAGTACTTC. The chain is built from TRBV20-1 and TRBJ2-7, with D perhaps matching TRBD2 (5 bases). Germline V lookup: CDR1 DFQATT, CDR2 SNEGSKA (reference sequence). The length of the CDR3 is 14 residues.

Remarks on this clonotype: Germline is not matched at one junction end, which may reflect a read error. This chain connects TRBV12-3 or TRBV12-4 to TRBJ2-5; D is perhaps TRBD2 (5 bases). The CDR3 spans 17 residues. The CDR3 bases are TGTGGCAGCTCCATAAGGACTGGCTGGGATCTACAAGAGACCCAGTACTTC. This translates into CGSSIRTGWDLQETQYF.

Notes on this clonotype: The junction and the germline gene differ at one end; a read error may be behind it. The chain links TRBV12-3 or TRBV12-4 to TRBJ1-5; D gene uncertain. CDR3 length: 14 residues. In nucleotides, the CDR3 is TGTGCCAACAGTTTTTCTACAGGCAATCAGCCCCAGCATTTT. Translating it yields CANSFSTGNQPQHF.

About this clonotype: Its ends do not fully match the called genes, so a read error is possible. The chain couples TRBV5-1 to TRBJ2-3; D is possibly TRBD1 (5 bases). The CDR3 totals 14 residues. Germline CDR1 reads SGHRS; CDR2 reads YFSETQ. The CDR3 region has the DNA TGCGTCAGCAGCCCACAGGCAGGTTCAGATACGCAGTATTTT. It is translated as CVSSPQAGSDTQYF.